This T cell receptor (beta chain) was observed in a study of sequential checkpoint blockade in melanoma. Study-level background: First-line arms were nivolumab then ipilimumab, or the reverse, randomized 1:1.

The treatment here: randomized to nivolumab then ipilimumab (arm A) or the reverse (arm B). No patient had prior DNA-damaging chemotherapy. From thawed PBMCs, live CD3+CD8+ cells negative for CD19 and CD56 were sorted. The repertoire was sequenced with immunoSEQ multiplex PCR; TCRdb's copy has only in-frame clones and lacks some. Among about 25,000 clones listed, more than 60% were seen once. This CDR3 contains 15 residues. Trimming at V came to 6 bases and at J to 4 bases, leaving 9 bases not matched to a gene. Germline-derived CDR1 and CDR2 are LNHDA and SQIVND (reference sequence). This clonotype originated in a human donor with melanoma. The rearrangement links TRBV19 to TRBJ2-1, with TRBD2 matching 7 bases. The material was CD8+ T cells sorted from blood (inferred from file names), obtained from a patient given nivolumab and ipilimumab in sequence. The CDR3 loop reads CASSPWTGGYNEQFF. The CDR3 coding sequence is TGTGCCAGTAGCCCCTGGACGGGGGGTTACAATGAGCAGTTCTTC.